The 21 T cell receptor beta chains in this list originate from one sample, sequenced in a study of CD8 T cells in Susac syndrome. Roughly 0.45 to 1 ug RNA was reverse transcribed with random hexamers. Each CDR3 protein is one row after TCRdb ran MiXCR on the immunoSEQ multiplex PCR reads. The sample consists of hundreds of thousands of distinct CDR3 sequences, 95% to 97% of them appearing once. The sequenced sample consisted of CD4+ T cells from PBMCs. The receptors were gathered from a human donor with Susac syndrome.

The J gene is TRBJ2-4, the V gene TRBV7-9, with a tentative D call TRBD1 (6 bases). Germline V gene data show CDR1 as SEHNR and CDR2 as FQNEAQ (reference sequence). CDR3 length: 15 amino acids. Deletions cut 1 base from V and 0 bases from J, with 7 bases between. CDR3 sequence reads: CASSLEQGAKNIQYF. In DNA, the CDR3 is TGTGCCAGCAGCTTAGAACAGGGAGCCAAAAACATTCAGTACTTC.

The table lists this clonotype with a count of one. J is TRBJ1-2 and V is TRBV21-1; TRBD1 was called by the table and not checked on the DNA. TRBV21-1 is shown as a pseudogene. This CDR3 spans 17 amino acids. Here the CDR3 reads CASSKSSGGSDNYGYTF. In DNA, the CDR3 is TGTGCCAGCAGCAAATCCTCTGGGGGATCTGATAACTATGGCTACACCTTC.

In the case of this clonotype: The junction shows a germline mismatch at one end, possibly a read error. The chain has TRBV7-7 and TRBJ2-1; tentatively, D is TRBD2 (6 bases). The CDR3 has 16 amino acids. From germline, CDR1 is SSHAT and CDR2 FNYEAQ (reference sequence). The CDR3 DNA reads TGTGCTAGCAGCTCCTCAAAGGGGACTCCTTACAATGAGCAGTTCTTC. Translation: CASSSSKGTPYNEQFF.

The chain is built from TRBV9 and TRBJ2-7; TRBD1 matches at 7 bases. Germline V CDR1 and CDR2: SGDLS, YYNGEE. The trim removed 4 bases at V and 4 bases at J, leaving 8 bases unmatched. The CDR3 totals 14 residues. CDR3 residues: CASSPRQGRYEQYF. CDR3 sequence (DNA): TGTGCCAGCAGCCCCCGACAGGGTCGTTACGAGCAGTACTTC.

The rearrangement uses TRBV25-1 and TRBJ2-3; D call uncertain. There are 14 residues in the CDR3. V lost 2 bases to trimming and J lost 0 bases, with 6 bases between them. Germline CDR1 MGHDK, CDR2 SYGVNS. CDR3 sequence reads: CASSEQGSTDTQYF. DNA of the CDR3: TGTGCCAGCAGTGAACAAGGAAGCACAGATACGCAGTATTTT.

This clonotype came up once. This chain connects TRBV7-8 to TRBJ2-3; maybe TRBD2 (6 bases). With 3 bases removed from V and 9 bases from J, the gap between germline ends came to 19 bases. This CDR3 spans 15 amino acids. The V gene's germline CDR1 is SGHVS and CDR2 FQNEAQ. The CDR3 nucleotides read TGTGCCAGCAGCTTTGGGCGGGCCGCCCGGGGGACGCAGTATTTT. The encoded protein is CASSFGRAARGTQYF.

A single count supports this clonotype. V usage is TRBV10-2 and J usage is TRBJ1-1, with TRBD1 identical over 8 bases. Germline CDR1 and CDR2: WSHSY and SAAADI. Trimming took 6 bases from V and 3 from J; bases not matched to a gene: 6. This CDR3 has 14 amino acids. Here the CDR3 reads CASRTGTGDTEAFF. CDR3 DNA sequence: TGCGCCAGCAGAACCGGGACAGGCGACACTGAAGCTTTCTTT.

This clonotype was counted once. The chain joins TRBV4-2 to TRBJ2-7; tentatively, D is TRBD1 or TRBD2 (5 bases each). The germline V gene encodes CDR1 LGHNA and CDR2 YNFKEQ. The CDR3 sequence is 14 residues long. The V gene lost 4 bases and the J gene lost 6 bases, with 16 bases spanning the gap. CDR3 loop: CASSLTGPYAEQYF. CDR3 sequence (DNA): TGTGCCAGCAGCCTAACGGGACCGTACGCCGAGCAGTACTTC.

The chain links TRBV2 to TRBJ2-3; D is uncertain. This CDR3 is built from 13 residues. Germline V lookup: CDR1 SNHLY, CDR2 FYNNEI. V lost 5 bases to trimming and J lost 1 base, with 7 bases between them. The CDR3 DNA reads TGTGCCAGCAGTTCCGATGGCACAGATACGCAGTATTTT. Protein product: CASSSDGTDTQYF.

The chain uses TRBV20-1 and TRBJ2-1; TRBD2 aligns across 9 bases. This CDR3 contains 13 residues. Trimming took 2 bases from V and 6 from J; bases not matched to a gene: 2. Germline-derived CDR1 and CDR2 are DFQATT and SNEGSKA (reference sequence). CDR3 region: CSARYSGSNEQFF. As DNA, the CDR3 is TGCAGTGCTAGATATAGCGGGAGCAATGAGCAGTTCTTC.

The chain links TRBV3-1 to TRBJ2-2, with a weak D call TRBD1 (5 bases). V lost 0 bases and J 1 base, leaving 6 bases between the germline ends. Germline V gene lookup returns CDR1 LGHDT and CDR2 YNNKEL (reference sequence). The CDR3 runs to 15 residues. The CDR3 bases are TGTGCCAGCAGCCAAGAAAGGGGGAACACCGGGGAGCTGTTTTTT. Translation gives CASSQERGNTGELFF.

V is TRBV7-9 and J is TRBJ1-1; a weak D match, TRBD1 (6 bases). V was pared by 6 bases and J by 0 bases, with 14 bases between. CDR1 and CDR2 from the germline V gene are SEHNR and FQNEAQ (reference sequence). The CDR3 is made up of 15 amino acids. CDR3 sequence reads: CASSVTGQMNTEAFF. Here the CDR3 DNA reads TGTGCCAGCAGTGTTACCGGACAGATGAACACTGAAGCTTTCTTT.

V usage is TRBV5-6 and J usage is TRBJ2-2; D perhaps matches TRBD1 (6 bases). The CDR3 is 16 amino acids. The ends were cut back, 0 bases at V and 4 bases at J, with 13 bases in the middle. Germline V gene lookup returns CDR1 SGHDT and CDR2 YYEEEE. The CDR3 coding sequence is TGTGCCAGCAGCTTGGTCGACAGGAAGGGCACCGGGGAGCTGTTTTTT. This codes for CASSLVDRKGTGELFF.

The chain combines TRBV2 with TRBJ2-3; 8 bases fit TRBD2. After removal of 7 bases from V and 6 bases from J, the junction contained 9 bases not matched to a gene. CDR3 length equals 14 residues. CDR1 is SNHLY, CDR2 FYNNEI, per germline. Written as DNA, the CDR3 is TGTGCCAGCATGCGGGAGGTCTCCGGGGATACGCAGTATTTT. Amino acid sequence: CASMREVSGDTQYF.

This clonotype appeared a single time. The chain uses TRBV29-1 and TRBJ1-1, with a tentative D call TRBD1 (6 bases). From germline, CDR1 is SQVTM and CDR2 ANQGSEA. The V and J ends lost 7 bases and 3 bases respectively, with 15 bases between them. The CDR3 extends over 13 amino acids. As DNA, the CDR3 is TGCAGCGCCCTCTCTGGGGGGCACACTGAAGCTTTCTTT. Translated, it gives CSALSGGHTEAFF. The full variable domain, completed using reference TRBV29-1 and TRBJ1-1, is SAVISQKPSRDICQRGTSLTIQCQVDSQVTMMFWYRQQPGQSLTLIATANQGSEATYESGFVIDKFPISRPNLTFSTLTVSNMSPEDSSIYLCSALSGGHTEAFFGQGTRLTVV.

A remark on this clonotype: One end of the junction does not line up with germline, which may come from a read error. The V call is TRBV7-7, the J call TRBJ2-5; 10 nucleotides line up with TRBD2. This CDR3 contains 17 residues. Germline lookup yields CDR1 SSHAT and CDR2 FNYEAQ (reference sequence). CDR3 region: CASSRRIAGGYQETQYF. The CDR3 DNA sequence: TGTGCTAGCAGCCGAAGAATAGCGGGAGGCTACCAAGAGACCCAGTACTTC.

The chain links TRBV4-2 to TRBJ1-2; D call uncertain. This CDR3 comprises 13 residues. With 4 bases removed from V and 4 bases from J, the gap between germline ends came to 10 bases. Germline CDR1 LGHNA, CDR2 YNFKEQ. CDR3 sequence reads: CASSPGAGYGYTF. CDR3 DNA sequence: TGTGCCAGCAGCCCAGGCGCAGGCTATGGCTACACCTTC.

The chain uses TRBV12-3 or TRBV12-4 and TRBJ2-7; D unresolved. The CDR3 spans 13 residues. The V gene lost 5 bases and the J gene lost 2 bases, with 10 bases spanning the gap. CDR3 region: CASSPVRTYEQYF. The CDR3 DNA reads as TGTGCCAGCAGTCCTGTTCGGACCTACGAGCAGTACTTC.

The chain is built from TRBV30 and TRBJ1-2; D remains unclear. Germline V lookup: CDR1 GTSNPN, CDR2 SVGIG (reference sequence). Trimming pared 3 bases from V and 7 bases from J, leaving 15 bases between. The CDR3 sequence is 13 residues long. Here the CDR3 DNA reads TGTGCCTGGAGGCTATTTTTGGGGTCTGGCTACACCTTC. This sequence encodes CAWRLFLGSGYTF.

This chain uses TRBV30 with TRBJ2-1; TRBD2 matches 10 bases. Looked up from germline, CDR1 is GTSNPN and CDR2 is SVGIG (reference sequence). V shed 5 bases and J 4 bases; nucleotides not matched to a gene: 14. The CDR3 runs to 17 residues. This CDR3 reads CAWGVHRTSGYYNEQFF. Here the CDR3 DNA reads TGTGCCTGGGGGGTTCACCGGACTAGCGGTTATTACAATGAGCAGTTCTTC.

The chain is built from TRBV28 and TRBJ1-2; TRBD1 matches 8 bases. The CDR3 consists of 13 residues. V was pared by 3 bases and J by 8 bases, with 5 bases of the junction left unmatched. The V gene's germline CDR1 is MDHEN and CDR2 SYDVKM. CDR3 sequence: CASSLQGAHGYTF. The DNA for the CDR3 is TGTGCCAGCAGTTTGCAGGGGGCGCACGGCTACACCTTC.